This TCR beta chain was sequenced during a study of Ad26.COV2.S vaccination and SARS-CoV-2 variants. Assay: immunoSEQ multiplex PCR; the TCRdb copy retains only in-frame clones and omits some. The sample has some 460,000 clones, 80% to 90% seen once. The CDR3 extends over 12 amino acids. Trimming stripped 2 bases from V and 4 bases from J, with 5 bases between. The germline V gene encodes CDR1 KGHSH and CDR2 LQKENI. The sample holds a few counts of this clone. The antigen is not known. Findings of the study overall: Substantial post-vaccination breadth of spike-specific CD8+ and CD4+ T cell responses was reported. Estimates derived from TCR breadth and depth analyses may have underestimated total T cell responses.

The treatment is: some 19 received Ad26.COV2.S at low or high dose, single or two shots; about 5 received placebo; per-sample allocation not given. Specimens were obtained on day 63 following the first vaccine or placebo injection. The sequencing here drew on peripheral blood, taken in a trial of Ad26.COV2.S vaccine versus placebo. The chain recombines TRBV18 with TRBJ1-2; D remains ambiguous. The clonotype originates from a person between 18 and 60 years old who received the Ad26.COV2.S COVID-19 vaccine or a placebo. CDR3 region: CASSPGSYGYTF. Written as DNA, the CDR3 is TGTGCCAGCTCACCAGGGAGCTATGGCTACACCTTC.